This T cell receptor (beta chain) was sequenced during a study of shared clonotypes between healthy human individuals. Sequenced by immunoSEQ multiplex PCR; TCRdb stores in-frame clones only, minus some. The sample lists 2 million to 3 million clones; 93% were seen once. The ends were cut back, 2 bases at V and 8 bases at J, with 10 bases in the middle. The germline gives CDR1 SGHAT, CDR2 FQDESV (reference sequence). The length of the CDR3 is 13 residues. Sequenced material: naive CD4+ T cells from PBMCs. Subset reported: CD45RA+ positively selected. The sequence came from a man aged 18 to 30 in good health. Some clones in this sample may be carry-over from other donors' samples. This rearrangement joins TRBV11-1 to TRBJ2-1; maybe TRBD2 (5 bases). CDR3 bases: TGTGCCAGCAGCTTACACACCGGGGATGAGCAGTTCTTC. Protein: CASSLHTGDEQFF. The full variable domain, with the rest looked up from reference TRBV11-1 and TRBJ2-1, is EAEVAQSPRYKITEKSQAVAFWCDPISGHATLYWYRQILGQGPELLVQFQDESVVDDSQLPKDRFSAERLKGVDSTLKIQPAELGDSAMYLCASSLHTGDEQFFGPGTRLTVL.